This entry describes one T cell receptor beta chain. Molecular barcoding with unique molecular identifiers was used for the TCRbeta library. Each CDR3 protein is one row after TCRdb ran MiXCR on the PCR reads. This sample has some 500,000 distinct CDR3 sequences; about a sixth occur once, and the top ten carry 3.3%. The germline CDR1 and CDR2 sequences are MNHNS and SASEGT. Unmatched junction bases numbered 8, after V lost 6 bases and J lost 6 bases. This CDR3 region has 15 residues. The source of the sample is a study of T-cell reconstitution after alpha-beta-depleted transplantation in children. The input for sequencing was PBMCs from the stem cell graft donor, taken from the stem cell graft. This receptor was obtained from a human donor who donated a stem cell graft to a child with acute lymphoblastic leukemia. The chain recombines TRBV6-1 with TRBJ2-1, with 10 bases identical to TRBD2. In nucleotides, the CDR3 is TGTGCCAGCAGCGACAGCGGGAGGGCCGGCAATGAGCAGTTCTTC. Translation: CASSDSGRAGNEQFF.